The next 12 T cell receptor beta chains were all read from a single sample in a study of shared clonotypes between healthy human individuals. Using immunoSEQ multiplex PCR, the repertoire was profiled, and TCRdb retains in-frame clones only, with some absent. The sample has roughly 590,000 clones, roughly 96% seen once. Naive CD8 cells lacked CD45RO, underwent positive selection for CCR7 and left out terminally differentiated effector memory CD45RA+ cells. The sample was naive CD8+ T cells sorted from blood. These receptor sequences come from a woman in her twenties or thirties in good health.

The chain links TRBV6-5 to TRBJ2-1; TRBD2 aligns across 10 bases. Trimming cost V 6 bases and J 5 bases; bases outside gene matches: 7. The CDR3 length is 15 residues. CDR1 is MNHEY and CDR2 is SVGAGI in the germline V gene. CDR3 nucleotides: TGTGCCAGCAGATCCCCTAGCGGGAGTAACAATGAGCAGTTCTTC. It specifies CASRSPSGSNNEQFF.

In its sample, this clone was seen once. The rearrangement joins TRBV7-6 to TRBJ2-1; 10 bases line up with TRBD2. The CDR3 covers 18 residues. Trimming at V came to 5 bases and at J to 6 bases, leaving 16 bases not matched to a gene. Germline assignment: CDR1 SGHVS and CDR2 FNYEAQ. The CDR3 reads CASSISPRASGGINEQFF. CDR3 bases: TGTGCCAGCAGCATTAGCCCACGGGCTAGCGGGGGAATCAATGAGCAGTTCTTC.

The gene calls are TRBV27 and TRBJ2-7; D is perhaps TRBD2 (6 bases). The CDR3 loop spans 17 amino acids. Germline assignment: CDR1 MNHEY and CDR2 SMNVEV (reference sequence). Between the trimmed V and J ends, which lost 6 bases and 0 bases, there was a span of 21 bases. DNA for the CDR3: TGTGCCAGCAGACGGGACTCCACCTTCGGGAGCTCCTACGAGCAGTACTTC. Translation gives CASRRDSTFGSSYEQYF.

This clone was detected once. CDR3: CASSLGLVRETQYF. The CDR3 nucleotides are TGTGCCAGCAGCTTGGGTCTAGTCCGGGAGACCCAGTACTTC. V is TRBV5-4 and J is TRBJ2-5; D is undetermined. The V end lost 0 bases, the J end lost 5 bases, and 11 bases lay between the germline ends. CDR3 length equals 14 residues. The germline V gene has CDR1 SGHNT and CDR2 YYREEE (reference sequence).

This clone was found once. The CDR3 loop reads CASSLGTSGRKDTQYF. The CDR3 coding sequence is TGTGCCAGCAGTTTAGGGACTAGCGGGAGGAAAGATACGCAGTATTTT. The chain couples TRBV27 to TRBJ2-3, with 15 bases matching TRBD2. V was pared by 2 bases and J by 5 bases, with 2 bases of the junction left unmatched. Germline CDR1 MNHEY, CDR2 SMNVEV (reference sequence). The CDR3 spans 16 residues.

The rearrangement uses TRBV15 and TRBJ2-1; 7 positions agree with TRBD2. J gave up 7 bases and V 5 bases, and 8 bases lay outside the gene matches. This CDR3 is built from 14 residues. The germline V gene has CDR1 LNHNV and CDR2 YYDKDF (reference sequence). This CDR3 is CATSAFSLANEQFF. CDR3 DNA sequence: TGTGCCACCAGCGCATTCTCACTAGCGAATGAGCAGTTCTTC.

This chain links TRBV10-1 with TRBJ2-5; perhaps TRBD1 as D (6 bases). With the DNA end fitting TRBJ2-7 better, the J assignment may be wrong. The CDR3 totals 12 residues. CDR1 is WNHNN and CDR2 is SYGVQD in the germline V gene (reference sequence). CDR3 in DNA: TGCGCCAGCAGTGAGTCCAGGGGCGAGCAGTACTTC. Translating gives CASSESRGEQYF.

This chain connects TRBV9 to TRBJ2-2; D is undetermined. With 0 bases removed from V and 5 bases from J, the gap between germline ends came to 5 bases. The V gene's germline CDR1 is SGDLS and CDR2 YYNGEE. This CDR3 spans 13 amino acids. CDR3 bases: TGTGCCAGCAGCGTAGACGATACCGGGGAGCTGTTTTTT. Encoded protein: CASSVDDTGELFF.

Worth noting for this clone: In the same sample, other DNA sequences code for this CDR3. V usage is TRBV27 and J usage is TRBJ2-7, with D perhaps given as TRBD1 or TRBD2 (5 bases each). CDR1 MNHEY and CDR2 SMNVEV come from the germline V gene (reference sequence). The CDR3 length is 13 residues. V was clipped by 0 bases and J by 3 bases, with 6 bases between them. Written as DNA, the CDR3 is TGTGCCAGCAGTTTATCGAGGGGCTACGAGCAGTACTTC. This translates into CASSLSRGYEQYF.

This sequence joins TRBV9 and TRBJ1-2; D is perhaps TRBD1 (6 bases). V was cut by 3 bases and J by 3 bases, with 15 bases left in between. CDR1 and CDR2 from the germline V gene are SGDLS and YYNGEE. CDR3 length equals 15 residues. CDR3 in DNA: TGTGCCAGCAGCGAGCCCTTACAGGGAGACTATGGCTACACCTTC. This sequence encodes CASSEPLQGDYGYTF.

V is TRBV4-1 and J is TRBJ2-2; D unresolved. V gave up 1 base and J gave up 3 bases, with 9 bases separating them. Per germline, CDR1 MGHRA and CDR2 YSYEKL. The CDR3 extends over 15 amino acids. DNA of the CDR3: TGCGCCAGCAGCCAAGGCTACTCTGACACCGGGGAGCTGTTTTTT. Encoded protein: CASSQGYSDTGELFF.

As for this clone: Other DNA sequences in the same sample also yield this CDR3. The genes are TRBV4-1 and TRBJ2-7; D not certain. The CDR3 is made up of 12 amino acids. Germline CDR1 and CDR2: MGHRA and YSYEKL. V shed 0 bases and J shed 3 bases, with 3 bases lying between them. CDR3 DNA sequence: TGCGCCAGCAGCCAAGATGGCTACGAGCAGTACTTC. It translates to CASSQDGYEQYF.